Described below is a single T cell receptor beta chain sequence and its context. The sample comes from a study of blood T cell repertoires in COVID-19. The table came from immunoSEQ multiplex PCR; TCRdb's copy has only in-frame clones and leaves some out. The table records 260,000 or so clones, around 80% of them present only once. Germline V CDR1 and CDR2: LGHDT, YNNKEL (reference sequence). Trimming removed 0 bases from V and 5 bases from J, with 14 bases in between. The CDR3 loop spans 15 amino acids. The rearrangement links TRBV3-1 (or the pseudogene TRBV3-2) to TRBJ2-7; possible D gene TRBD2, 7 bases. Sequencing was carried out using peripheral blood. The clonotype originates from a man older than 75 with acute or convalescent COVID-19. CDR3 residues: CASSQERGGSDEQYF. The CDR3 DNA reads TGTGCCAGCAGCCAAGAAAGGGGGGGGTCAGACGAGCAGTACTTC.